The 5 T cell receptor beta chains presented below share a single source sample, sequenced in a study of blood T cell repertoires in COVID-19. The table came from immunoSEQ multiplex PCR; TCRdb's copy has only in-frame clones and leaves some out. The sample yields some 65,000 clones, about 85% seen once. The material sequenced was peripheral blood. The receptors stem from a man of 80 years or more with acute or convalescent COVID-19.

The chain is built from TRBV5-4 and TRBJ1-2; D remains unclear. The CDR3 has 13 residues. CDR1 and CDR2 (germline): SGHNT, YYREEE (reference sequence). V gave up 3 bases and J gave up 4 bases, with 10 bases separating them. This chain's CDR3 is CASSSDGAYGYTF. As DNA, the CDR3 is TGTGCCAGCAGCTCTGACGGAGCCTATGGCTACACCTTC.

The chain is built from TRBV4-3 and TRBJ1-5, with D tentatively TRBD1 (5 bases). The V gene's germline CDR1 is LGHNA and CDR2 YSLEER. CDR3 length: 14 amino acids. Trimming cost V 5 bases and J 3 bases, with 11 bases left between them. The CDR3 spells CASSVDRSNQPQHF. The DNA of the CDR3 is TGCGCCAGCAGCGTAGACAGATCCAATCAGCCCCAGCATTTT.

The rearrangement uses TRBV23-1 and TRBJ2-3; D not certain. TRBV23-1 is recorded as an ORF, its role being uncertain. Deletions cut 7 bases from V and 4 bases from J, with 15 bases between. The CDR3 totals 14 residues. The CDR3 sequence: CASMLRVRSDTQYF. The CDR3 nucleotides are TGCGCCAGCATGCTCCGAGTTCGGTCAGATACGCAGTATTTT.

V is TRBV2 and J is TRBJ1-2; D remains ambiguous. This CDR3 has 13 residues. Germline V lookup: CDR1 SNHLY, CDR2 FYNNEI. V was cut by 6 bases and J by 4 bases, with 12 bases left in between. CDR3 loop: CASRAGGIYGYTF. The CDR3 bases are TGTGCCAGCAGAGCAGGTGGAATCTATGGCTACACCTTC.

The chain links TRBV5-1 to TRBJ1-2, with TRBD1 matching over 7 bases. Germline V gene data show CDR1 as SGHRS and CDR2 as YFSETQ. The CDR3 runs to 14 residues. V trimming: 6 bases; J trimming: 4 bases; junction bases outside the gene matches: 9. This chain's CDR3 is CASNPTGLSYGYTF. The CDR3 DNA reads TGCGCCAGCAACCCGACAGGGCTCAGCTATGGCTACACCTTC.